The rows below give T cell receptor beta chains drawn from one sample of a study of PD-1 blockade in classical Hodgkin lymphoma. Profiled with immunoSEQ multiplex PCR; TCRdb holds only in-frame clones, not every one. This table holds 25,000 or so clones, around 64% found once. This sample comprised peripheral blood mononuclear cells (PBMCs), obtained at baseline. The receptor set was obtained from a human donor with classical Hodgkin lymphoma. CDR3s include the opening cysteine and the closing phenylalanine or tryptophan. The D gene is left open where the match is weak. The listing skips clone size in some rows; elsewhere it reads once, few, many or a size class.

CDR3 protein: CATSSKRQGENYGYTF; CDR3 DNA: TGTGCCACCAGCAGCAAAAGACAGGGCGAGAACTATGGCTACACCTTC; J gene: TRBJ1-2; clone size: .; V gene: TRBV15; D gene: TRBD1
CDR3 protein: CASSVKTGGASYEQFF; CDR3 DNA: TGTGCCAGCTCAGTTAAGACAGGGGGCGCCTCTTATGAGCAGTTCTTC; J gene: TRBJ2-1; clone size: many; V gene: TRBV18; D gene: TRBD1
CDR3 protein: CASSLAVGSLTEQYF; CDR3 DNA: TGTGCCAGCAGCTTGGCTGTAGGGAGTTTGACAGAGCAGTACTTC; J gene: TRBJ2-7; clone size: .; V gene: TRBV5-5; D gene: .
CDR3 protein: CASSWRQGPESPLHF; CDR3 DNA: TGTGCCAGCAGCTGGAGACAGGGACCAGAATCACCCCTCCACTTT; J gene: TRBJ1-6; clone size: .; V gene: TRBV5-6; D gene: TRBD1
CDR3 protein: CAWTLGLAGGGYEQYF; CDR3 DNA: TGTGCCTGGACACTTGGACTAGCGGGAGGGGGCTACGAGCAGTACTTC; J gene: TRBJ2-7; clone size: .; V gene: TRBV30; D gene: TRBD2
CDR3 protein: CASSRGTWTDTQYF; CDR3 DNA: TGTGCCAGCAGCCGAGGGACGTGGACAGATACGCAGTATTTT; J gene: TRBJ2-3; clone size: .; V gene: TRBV14; D gene: .
CDR3 protein: CASSHTAGVVNEKLFF; CDR3 DNA: TGTGCCAGCAGCCACACGGCAGGGGTGGTTAATGAAAAACTGTTTTTT; J gene: TRBJ1-4; clone size: once; V gene: TRBV14; D gene: .
CDR3 protein: CASSLGSGELHTEAFF; CDR3 DNA: TGTGCCAGCAGCTTAGGTTCCGGGGAATTACACACTGAAGCTTTCTTT; J gene: TRBJ1-1; clone size: .; V gene: TRBV7-9; D gene: .
CDR3 protein: CASSVVGGEQFF; CDR3 DNA: TGTGCCAGCAGCGTAGTTGGCGGGGAGCAGTTCTTC; J gene: TRBJ2-1; clone size: .; V gene: TRBV9; D gene: .
CDR3 protein: CATRDSLSRSYGYTF; CDR3 DNA: TGTGCCACCCGGGACAGCTTGTCGCGGTCTTATGGCTACACCTTC; J gene: TRBJ1-2; clone size: .; V gene: TRBV28; D gene: TRBD1
CDR3 protein: CASSESVIAGGQDTQYF; CDR3 DNA: TGTGCCAGCAGTGAATCGGTAATAGCGGGGGGGCAAGATACGCAGTATTTT; J gene: TRBJ2-3; clone size: .; V gene: TRBV25-1; D gene: TRBD2
CDR3 protein: CASSINANTEAFF; CDR3 DNA: TGTGCCAGTAGTATCAATGCGAACACTGAAGCTTTCTTT; J gene: TRBJ1-1; clone size: .; V gene: TRBV19; D gene: .
CDR3 protein: CASSTGGPSYNEQFF; CDR3 DNA: TGTGCCAGCAGCACGGGGGGGCCGTCTTACAATGAGCAGTTCTTC; J gene: TRBJ2-1; clone size: once; V gene: TRBV9; D gene: TRBD2
CDR3 protein: CASSSLGQGAYNYGYTF; CDR3 DNA: TGTGCCAGTAGTTCCTTGGGACAGGGGGCGTACAACTATGGCTACACCTTC; J gene: TRBJ1-2; clone size: .; V gene: TRBV19; D gene: TRBD1
CDR3 protein: CAWSVTRINGYTF; CDR3 DNA: TGTGCCTGGAGTGTAACGAGGATCAATGGGTACACCTTC; J gene: TRBJ1-2; clone size: medium-sized; V gene: TRBV30; D gene: .
CDR3 protein: CASTEGQGAAGNTIYF; CDR3 DNA: TGTGCCAGCACGGAGGGACAGGGGGCGGCTGGAAACACCATATATTTT; J gene: TRBJ1-3; clone size: .; V gene: TRBV28; D gene: TRBD1